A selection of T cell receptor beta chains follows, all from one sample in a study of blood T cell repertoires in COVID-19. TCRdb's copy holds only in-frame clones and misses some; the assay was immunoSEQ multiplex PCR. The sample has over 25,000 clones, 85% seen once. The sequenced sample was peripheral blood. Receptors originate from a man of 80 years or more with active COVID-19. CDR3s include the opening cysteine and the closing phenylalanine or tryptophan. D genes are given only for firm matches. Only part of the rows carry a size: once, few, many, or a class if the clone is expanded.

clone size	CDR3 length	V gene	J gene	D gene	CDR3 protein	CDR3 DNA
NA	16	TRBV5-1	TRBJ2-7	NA	CASSRSPGLDSYEQYF	TGCGCCAGCAGCCGATCCCCGGGACTCGATTCCTACGAGCAGTACTTC
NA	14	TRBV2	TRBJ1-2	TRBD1	CASSDWTGGGGYTF	TGTGCCAGCAGTGATTGGACAGGGGGCGGTGGCTACACCTTC
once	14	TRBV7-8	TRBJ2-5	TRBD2	CASSSERGLETQYF	TGTGCCAGCAGCTCCGAGCGGGGGCTAGAGACCCAGTACTTC
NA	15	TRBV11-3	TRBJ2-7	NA	CASSLDPGNSYEQYF	TGTGCCAGCAGCTTAGATCCGGGAAACTCCTACGAGCAGTACTTC
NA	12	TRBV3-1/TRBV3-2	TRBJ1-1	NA	CASSEGFAEAFF	TGTGCCAGCAGCGAGGGTTTTGCCGAAGCTTTCTTT
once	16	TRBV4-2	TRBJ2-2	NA	CASSLTEVSNTGELFF	TGTGCCAGCAGCCTGACAGAAGTTTCGAACACCGGGGAGCTGTTTTTT
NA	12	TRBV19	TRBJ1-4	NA	CASQDSGEKLFF	TGTGCCAGCCAGGACAGTGGTGAAAAACTGTTTTTT
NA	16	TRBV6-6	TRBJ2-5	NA	CASSYTAGGGGETQYF	TGTGCCAGCAGTTACACCGCCGGGGGAGGTGGAGAGACCCAGTACTTC
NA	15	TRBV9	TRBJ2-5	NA	CASSGSTGKWETQYF	TGTGCCAGCAGCGGGAGTACAGGGAAATGGGAGACCCAGTACTTC
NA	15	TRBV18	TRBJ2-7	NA	CASSPRGLTSYEQYF	TGTGCCAGCTCCCCCCGGGGACTGACCTCCTACGAGCAGTACTTC
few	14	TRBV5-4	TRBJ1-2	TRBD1	CASSQNRGDYGYTF	TGTGCCAGCAGCCAAAACAGGGGCGACTATGGCTACACCTTC
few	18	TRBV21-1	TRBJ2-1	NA	CASSKEGTGGLTYNEQFF	TGTGCCAGCAGCAAAGAGGGGACAGGGGGATTAACCTACAATGAGCAGTTCTTC
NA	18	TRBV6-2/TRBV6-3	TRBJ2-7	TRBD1	CASSYPPTGTDYSYEQYF	TGTGCCAGCAGTTATCCCCCAACAGGGACAGATTACTCCTACGAGCAGTACTTC
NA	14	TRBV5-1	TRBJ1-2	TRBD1	CASSLGTGGRGYTF	TGCGCCAGCAGCCTGGGCACAGGGGGAAGGGGCTACACCTTC
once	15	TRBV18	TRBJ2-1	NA	CASSPDGRVYNEQFF	TGTGCCAGCTCACCAGACGGGAGAGTATACAATGAGCAGTTCTTC
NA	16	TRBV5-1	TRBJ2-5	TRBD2	CASSSGGSSGEETQYF	TGCGCCAGCAGCTCCGGCGGGAGTAGCGGGGAAGAGACCCAGTACTTC
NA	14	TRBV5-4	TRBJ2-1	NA	CASSFEPGGDEQFF	TGTGCCAGCAGCTTCGAACCGGGGGGCGATGAGCAGTTCTTC
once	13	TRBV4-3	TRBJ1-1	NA	CASSQGWQGEAFF	TGCGCCAGCAGCCAGGGTTGGCAGGGTGAAGCTTTCTTT
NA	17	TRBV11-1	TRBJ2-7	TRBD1	CASSLAAAGTGTHEQYF	TGTGCCAGCAGCTTAGCCGCCGCCGGGACAGGGACACACGAGCAGTACTTC
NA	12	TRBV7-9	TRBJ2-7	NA	CASTKREADLYF	TGTGCCAGCACCAAGAGGGAAGCGGATCTGTACTTC
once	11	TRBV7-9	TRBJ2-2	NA	CASSETGELFF	TGTGCCAGCAGCGAGACCGGGGAGCTGTTTTTT
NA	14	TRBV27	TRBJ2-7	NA	CASSFQYEGGEQYF	TGTGCCAGCAGTTTCCAGTACGAGGGGGGGGAGCAGTACTTC
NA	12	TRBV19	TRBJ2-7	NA	CASSMGQYEQYF	TGTGCCAGTAGTATGGGGCAATACGAGCAGTACTTC
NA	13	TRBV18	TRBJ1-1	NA	CASSPSEGVEAFF	TGTGCCAGCTCACCATCTGAGGGGGTTGAAGCTTTCTTT
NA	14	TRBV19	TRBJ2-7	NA	CASSIFAGVYEQYF	TGTGCCAGTAGTATATTTGCAGGGGTCTACGAGCAGTACTTC
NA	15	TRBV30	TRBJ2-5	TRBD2	CAWSLGLAGVETQYF	TGTGCCTGGAGTTTGGGACTAGCGGGGGTAGAGACCCAGTACTTC
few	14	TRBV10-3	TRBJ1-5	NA	CAISENYSNQPQHF	TGTGCCATCAGTGAAAATTATAGCAATCAGCCCCAGCATTTT
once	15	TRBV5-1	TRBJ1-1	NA	CASSLMGGDDTEAFF	TGCGCCAGCAGCTTGATGGGAGGGGATGACACTGAAGCTTTCTTT
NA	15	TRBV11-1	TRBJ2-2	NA	CASSLAQGNTGELFF	TGTGCCAGCAGCTTAGCACAGGGGAACACCGGGGAGCTGTTTTTT
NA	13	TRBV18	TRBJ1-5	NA	CASSPSGDQPQHF	TGTGCCAGCTCACCGTCGGGGGATCAGCCCCAGCATTTT
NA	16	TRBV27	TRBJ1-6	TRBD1	CASSSQAGTGASPLHF	TGTGCCAGCAGTTCCCAGGCAGGGACAGGGGCTTCACCCCTCCACTTT
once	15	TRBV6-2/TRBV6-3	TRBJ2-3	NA	CASSYSRGGADTQYF	TGTGCCAGCAGTTACTCGAGGGGGGGCGCAGATACGCAGTATTTT
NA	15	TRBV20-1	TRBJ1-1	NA	CSASKEGTLDTEAFF	TGCAGTGCTAGTAAGGAGGGGACCCTGGACACTGAAGCTTTCTTT
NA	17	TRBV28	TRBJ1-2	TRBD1	CASSLWTGGAPSYGYTF	TGTGCCAGCAGTTTGTGGACAGGGGGCGCCCCAAGCTATGGCTACACCTTC
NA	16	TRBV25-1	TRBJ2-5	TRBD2	CASSLLAGGPGETQYF	TGTGCCAGCAGCCTACTAGCGGGGGGGCCGGGAGAGACCCAGTACTTC
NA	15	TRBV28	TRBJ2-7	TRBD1	CASSLPGQGHDEQYF	TGTGCCAGCAGTTTACCCGGACAGGGGCACGACGAGCAGTACTTC
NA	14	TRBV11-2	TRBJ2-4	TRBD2	CASRRTSGVDIQYF	TGTGCCAGCAGGCGCACTAGCGGGGTAGACATTCAGTACTTC
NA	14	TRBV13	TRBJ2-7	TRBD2	CASRLGGGSYEQYF	TGTGCCAGCAGGCTAGGCGGGGGGTCCTACGAGCAGTACTTC
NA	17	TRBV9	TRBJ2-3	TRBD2	CASSVVGLAGGTDTQYF	TGTGCCAGCAGCGTAGTAGGTCTAGCGGGGGGAACCGATACGCAGTATTTT
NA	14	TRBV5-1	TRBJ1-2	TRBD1	CASSGKTGGDGYTF	TGCGCCAGCAGCGGGAAGACAGGGGGAGACGGCTACACCTTC
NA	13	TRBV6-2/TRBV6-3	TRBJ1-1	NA	CASSTGLNTEAFF	TGTGCCAGCAGTACAGGTTTGAACACTGAAGCTTTCTTT
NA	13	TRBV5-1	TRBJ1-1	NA	CASSLAVNTEAFF	TGCGCCAGCAGCTTGGCAGTGAACACTGAAGCTTTCTTT
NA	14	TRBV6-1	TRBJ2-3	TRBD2	CASSERGGADTQYF	TGTGCCAGCAGTGAACGGGGGGGCGCAGATACGCAGTATTTT
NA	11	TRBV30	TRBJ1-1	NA	CAWSVLAEAFF	TGTGCCTGGAGTGTACTCGCTGAAGCTTTCTTT
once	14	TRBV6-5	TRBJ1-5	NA	CASSPGFSNQPQHF	TGTGCCAGCAGTCCCGGGTTTAGCAATCAGCCCCAGCATTTT
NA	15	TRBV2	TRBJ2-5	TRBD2	CASTSGGAFFETQYF	TGTGCCAGCACTAGCGGGGGGGCATTTTTCGAGACCCAGTACTTC
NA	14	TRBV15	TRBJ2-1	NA	CATSRDPNYNEQFF	TGTGCCACCAGCAGAGATCCCAATTACAATGAGCAGTTCTTC
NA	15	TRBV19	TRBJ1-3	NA	CASTDRPGSGNTIYF	TGTGCCAGTACTGATCGGCCGGGTTCTGGAAACACCATATATTTT
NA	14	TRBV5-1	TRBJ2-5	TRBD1	CASSYGQGGETQYF	TGCGCCAGCAGCTACGGACAGGGTGGAGAGACCCAGTACTTC
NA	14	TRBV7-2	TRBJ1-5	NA	CASSLRQGNQPQHF	TGTGCCAGCAGCTTACGGCAGGGTAATCAGCCCCAGCATTTT
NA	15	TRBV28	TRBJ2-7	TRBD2	CASSLLLAGGYEQYF	TGTGCCAGCAGTTTATTGCTAGCGGGGGGGTACGAGCAGTACTTC
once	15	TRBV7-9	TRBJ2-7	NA	CASSLSTRSPYEQYF	TGTGCCAGCAGCTTAAGCACTCGGAGTCCCTACGAGCAGTACTTC
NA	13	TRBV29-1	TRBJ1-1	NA	CSVSGGGNTEAFF	TGCAGCGTTTCTGGGGGCGGGAACACTGAAGCTTTCTTT
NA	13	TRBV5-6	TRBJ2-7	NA	CASSLGTVYEQYF	TGTGCCAGCAGCTTGGGTACAGTCTACGAGCAGTACTTC
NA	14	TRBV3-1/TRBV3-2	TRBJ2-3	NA	CASSDVAGTDTQYF	TGTGCCAGCAGCGACGTGGCGGGGACAGATACGCAGTATTTT
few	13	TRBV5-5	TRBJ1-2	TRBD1	CASSLGTDYGYTF	TGTGCCAGCAGCTTAGGGACAGACTATGGCTACACCTTC
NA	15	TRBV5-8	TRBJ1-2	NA	CASSLAPQWRSGYTF	TGTGCCAGCAGCTTGGCCCCTCAATGGAGGAGTGGCTACACCTTC